Shown below are 5 T cell receptor beta chains from a single sample sequenced in a study of metastatic and nonmetastatic thyroid tumors. Patients were all untreated before their thyroid surgery. TCRdb re-called clones via MiXCR from the PCR reads. This table has some 18,000 clones, more than 30% appearing once. Sequenced: tumor tissue. These TCRs come from a female donor with papillary thyroid cancer or a benign thyroid nodule (not recorded which). Some clones in this sample may be carry-over from other donors' samples.

The rearrangement joins TRBV20-1 to TRBJ2-3, with D perhaps being TRBD1 or TRBD2 (5 bases each). Germline assignment: CDR1 DFQATT and CDR2 SNEGSKA (reference sequence). This CDR3 has 14 residues. The V gene lost 0 bases and the J gene lost 1 base, with 8 bases spanning the gap. The CDR3 coding sequence is TGCAGTGCTAGAGAGGGGGAAGGCACAGATACGCAGTATTTT. It is translated as CSAREGEGTDTQYF.

The V call is TRBV28, the J call TRBJ2-3, with 10 nucleotides matching TRBD2. Germline CDR1 and CDR2: MDHEN and SYDVKM. The CDR3 has 14 residues. Trimming at V came to 5 bases and at J to 4 bases, leaving 3 bases not matched to a gene. The CDR3 nucleotides read TGTGCCAGCAGTAGCGGGAGGGTCCCAGATACGCAGTATTTT. Translated, it gives CASSSGRVPDTQYF.

In its sample, this clone was seen a few times. As DNA, the CDR3 is TGTGCCAGCAGCTTAGGGTCCTACGAGCAGTACTTC. It translates to CASSLGSYEQYF. The chain carries TRBV13 and TRBJ2-7; D is unresolved. The germline V gene encodes CDR1 PRHDT and CDR2 FYEKMQ (reference sequence). The CDR3 loop spans 12 amino acids. Trimming stripped 0 bases from V and 1 base from J, with 1 base between.

As concerns this clone: Given a much more abundant clone one base away, this may be a read error. The chain couples TRBV2 to TRBJ2-5; tentative D call: TRBD2 (6 bases). Germline V CDR1 and CDR2: SNHLY, FYNNEI. V was clipped by 5 bases and J by 1 base, with 14 bases between them. The length of the CDR3 is 15 residues. The CDR3 protein is CASSSWTTLQETQYF. CDR3 nucleotides: TGTGCCAGCAGTTCCTGGACTACCCTCCAAGAGACCCAGTACTTC.

This chain joins TRBV12-3 or TRBV12-4 and TRBJ1-1, with D unclear. V lost 7 bases to trimming and J lost 3 bases, with 12 bases between them. This CDR3 comprises 13 residues. The CDR3 sequence: CASKSDGHTEAFF. The DNA for the CDR3 is TGTGCCAGCAAAAGCGACGGACACACTGAAGCTTTCTTT.